The T cell receptor (beta chain) under discussion was sequenced for a study of shared clonotypes between healthy human individuals. Study-level results: For sorted subsets, rarefaction showed incomplete sequencing despite large depth.

This CDR3 is 13 amino acids long. Germline V gene sequence: CDR1 KGHSH, CDR2 LQKENI. With 3 bases removed from V and 5 bases from J, the gap between germline ends came to 8 bases. This was a deep-level run. The protocol was immunoSEQ multiplex PCR, while the TCRdb copy is restricted to in-frame clones and leaves out a portion. The sample shows 2,500,000 or so clones, more than 85% of them seen only once. On this clone itself: Antigen unknown. In the same sample, other DNA sequences code for this CDR3.

What was sequenced was naive CD4+ T cells from PBMCs. Subset defined: CD45RA+ positively selected. The sequence derives from a young man in good health. Some clones in this sample may be carry-over from other donors' samples. The rearrangement links TRBV18 to TRBJ1-5, with no clear D. The DNA of the CDR3 is TGTGCCAGCTCACCGGTCGGAGATCAGCCCCAGCATTTT. Protein sequence: CASSPVGDQPQHF.